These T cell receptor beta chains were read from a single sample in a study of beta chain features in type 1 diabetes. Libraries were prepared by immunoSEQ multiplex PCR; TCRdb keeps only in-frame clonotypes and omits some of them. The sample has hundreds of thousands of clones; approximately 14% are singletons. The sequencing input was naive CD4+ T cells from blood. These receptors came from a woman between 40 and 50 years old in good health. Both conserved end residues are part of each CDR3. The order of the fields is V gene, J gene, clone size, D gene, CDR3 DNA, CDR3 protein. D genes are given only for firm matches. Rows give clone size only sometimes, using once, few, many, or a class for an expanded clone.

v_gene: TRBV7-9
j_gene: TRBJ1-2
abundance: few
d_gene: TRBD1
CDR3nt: TGTGCCAGCAGCTTAGTACAGGGGGCAGATGGCTACACCTTC
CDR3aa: CASSLVQGADGYTF

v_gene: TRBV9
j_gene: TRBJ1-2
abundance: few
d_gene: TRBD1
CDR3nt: TGTGCCAGCAGCGTCGGGCAGGGGGCATATGGCTACACCTTC
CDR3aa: CASSVGQGAYGYTF

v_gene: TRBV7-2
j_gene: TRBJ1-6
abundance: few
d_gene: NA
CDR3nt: TGTGCCAGCAGCCCCCCAGGCCCCCTCCACTTT
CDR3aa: CASSPPGPLHF

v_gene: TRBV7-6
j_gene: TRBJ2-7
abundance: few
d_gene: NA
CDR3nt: TGTGCCAGCAGGATTAGGCAGGGGGGATACGAGCAGTACTTC
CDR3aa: CASRIRQGGYEQYF

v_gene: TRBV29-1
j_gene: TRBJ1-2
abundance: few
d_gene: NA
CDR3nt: TGCAGCGTTGACGGGACTCCGAGGGATGGCTACACCTTC
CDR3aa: CSVDGTPRDGYTF

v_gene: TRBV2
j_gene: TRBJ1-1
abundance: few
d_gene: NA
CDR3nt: TGTGCCAGCAGTGAGGGGGGACGGATGAACACTGAAGCTTTCTTT
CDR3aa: CASSEGGRMNTEAFF

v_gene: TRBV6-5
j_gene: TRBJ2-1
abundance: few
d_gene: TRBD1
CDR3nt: TGTGCCAGCAGACAGGGGAGCAATGAGCAGTTCTTC
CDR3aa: CASRQGSNEQFF

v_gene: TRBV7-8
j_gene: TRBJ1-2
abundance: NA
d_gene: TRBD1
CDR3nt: TGTGCCAGCAGCCCTACGGACAGGGACTATGGCTACACCTTC
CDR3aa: CASSPTDRDYGYTF

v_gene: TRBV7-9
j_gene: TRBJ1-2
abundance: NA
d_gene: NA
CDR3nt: TGTGCCAGCAGCCAGGAATATGGCTACACCTTC
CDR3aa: CASSQEYGYTF

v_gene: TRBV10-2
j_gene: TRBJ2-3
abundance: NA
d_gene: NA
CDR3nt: TGCGCCAGCAGTGACCCTCCAGGACTCGTAACGCGGTATTTT
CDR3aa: CASSDPPGLVTRYF

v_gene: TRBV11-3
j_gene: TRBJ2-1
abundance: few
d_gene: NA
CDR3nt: TGTGCCAGCAGTCTAAACCCCGGTGGTGAGCAGTTCTTC
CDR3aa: CASSLNPGGEQFF

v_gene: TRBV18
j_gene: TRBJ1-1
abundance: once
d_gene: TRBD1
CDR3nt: TGTGCCAGCTCACCCTGGACAGGGGAGAACACTGAAGCTTTCTTT
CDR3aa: CASSPWTGENTEAFF

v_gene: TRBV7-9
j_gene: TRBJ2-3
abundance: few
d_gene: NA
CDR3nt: TGTGCCAGCAGCTTTTGGGGTAGCGGTACGCAGTATTTT
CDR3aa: CASSFWGSGTQYF

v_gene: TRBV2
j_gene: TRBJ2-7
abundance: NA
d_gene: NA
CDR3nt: TGTGCCAGCAGTGAGGAGGTCATGAATTGGCAGTACTTC
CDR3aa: CASSEEVMNWQYF

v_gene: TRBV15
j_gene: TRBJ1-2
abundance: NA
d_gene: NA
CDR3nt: TGTGCCACCAGCAGTGGACTCCTCGGCTACACCTTC
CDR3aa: CATSSGLLGYTF

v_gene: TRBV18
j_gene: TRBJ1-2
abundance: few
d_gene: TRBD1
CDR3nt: TGTGCCAGCTCTCAAACACAGGGGACCTATGGCTACACCTTC
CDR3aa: CASSQTQGTYGYTF

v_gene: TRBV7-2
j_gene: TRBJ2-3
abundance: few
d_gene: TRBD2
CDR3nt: TGTGCCAGCAGCGGGGGACTAGCGGGGAGCACAGATACGCAGTATTTT
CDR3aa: CASSGGLAGSTDTQYF

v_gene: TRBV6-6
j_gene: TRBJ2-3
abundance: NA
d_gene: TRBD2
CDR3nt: TGTGCCAGCAGTTACTCGGCGGGGGGTGCCGATACGCAGTATTTT
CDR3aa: CASSYSAGGADTQYF

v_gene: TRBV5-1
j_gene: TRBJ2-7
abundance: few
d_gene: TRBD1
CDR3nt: TGCGCCAGCAGCCGCGGGACAGGGGACGAGCAGTACTTC
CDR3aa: CASSRGTGDEQYF

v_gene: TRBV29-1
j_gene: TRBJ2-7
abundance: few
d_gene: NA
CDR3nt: TGCAGCGTTGGGGGCAGGAGCTCCTACGAGCAGTACTTC
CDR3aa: CSVGGRSSYEQYF

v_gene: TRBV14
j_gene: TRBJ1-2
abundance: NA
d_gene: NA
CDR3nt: TGTGCCAGCAGCCAAGATAACAGGGTAGGAGGCTACACCTTC
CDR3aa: CASSQDNRVGGYTF

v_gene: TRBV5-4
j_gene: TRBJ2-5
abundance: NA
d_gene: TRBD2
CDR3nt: TGTGCCAGCAGCTCCCCCGGTGGCGGGGGGGAAGAGACCCAGTACTTC
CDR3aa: CASSSPGGGGEETQYF

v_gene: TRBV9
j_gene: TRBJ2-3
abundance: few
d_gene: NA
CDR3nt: TGTGCCAGCAGCGTAGTGGTCGGGGATACGCAGTATTTT
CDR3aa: CASSVVVGDTQYF

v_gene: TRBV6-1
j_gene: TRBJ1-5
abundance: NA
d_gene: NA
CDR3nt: TGTGCCAGCAGTGAAATTGGCAGGGCGGTTCAGCCCCAGCATTTT
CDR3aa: CASSEIGRAVQPQHF

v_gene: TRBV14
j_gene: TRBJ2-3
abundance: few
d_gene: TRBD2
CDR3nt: TGTGCCAGCAGCCCCGGGGGGGCTTGGGATACGCAGTATTTT
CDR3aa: CASSPGGAWDTQYF

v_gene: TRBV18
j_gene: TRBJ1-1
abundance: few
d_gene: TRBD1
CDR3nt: TGTGCCAGCTCACCAGGGACAGGGGGCCGCCGTGGCACTGAAGCTTTCTTT
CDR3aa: CASSPGTGGRRGTEAFF

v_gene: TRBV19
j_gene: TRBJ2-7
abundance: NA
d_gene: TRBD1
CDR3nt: TGTGCCAGTAGTATTTTGGGACAGGCCTACGAGCAGTACTTC
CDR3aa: CASSILGQAYEQYF

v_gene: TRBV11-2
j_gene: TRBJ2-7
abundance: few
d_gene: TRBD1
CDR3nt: TGTGCCAGCAGCCCGGGACAGGGGGGACTAGGGCAGTACTTC
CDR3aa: CASSPGQGGLGQYF

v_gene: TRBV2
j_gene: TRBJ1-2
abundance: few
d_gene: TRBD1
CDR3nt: TGTGCCAGCAGTCCTGACAGGGGCGGCTACACCTTC
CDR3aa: CASSPDRGGYTF

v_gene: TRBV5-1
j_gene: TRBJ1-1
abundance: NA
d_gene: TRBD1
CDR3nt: TGCGCCAGCAGCTCCCCGGGACAGGGTCTGAACACTGAAGCTTTCTTT
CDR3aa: CASSSPGQGLNTEAFF

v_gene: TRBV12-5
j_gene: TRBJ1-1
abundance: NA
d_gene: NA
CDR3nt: TGTGCTAGTGCCCTCCAGGGAGGACGGGGGACTGAAGCTTTCTTT
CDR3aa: CASALQGGRGTEAFF

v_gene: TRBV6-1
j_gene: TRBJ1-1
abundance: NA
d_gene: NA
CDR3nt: TGTGCCAGCAGTGAAGCGGCGGCAGGGTCAGGGAAAGCTTTCTTT
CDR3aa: CASSEAAAGSGKAFF

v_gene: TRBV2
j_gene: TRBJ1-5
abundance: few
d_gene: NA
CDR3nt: TGTGCCAGCAGTCCCGCAGGATTCAATCAGCCCCAGCATTTT
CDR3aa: CASSPAGFNQPQHF

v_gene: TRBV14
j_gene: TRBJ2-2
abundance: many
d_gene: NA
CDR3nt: TGTGCCAGCAGCCAAGATGTGGGGCACATCGGGGAGCTGTTTTTT
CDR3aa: CASSQDVGHIGELFF

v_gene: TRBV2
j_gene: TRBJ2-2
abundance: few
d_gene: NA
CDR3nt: TGTGCCAGCAGTGAAGTCGGGGGCACCGGGGAGCTGTTTTTT
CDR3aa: CASSEVGGTGELFF

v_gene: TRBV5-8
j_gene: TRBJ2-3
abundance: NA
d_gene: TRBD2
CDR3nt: TGTGCCAGCAGGCCCCTCGGACTAGACACCGATACGCAGTATTTT
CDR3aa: CASRPLGLDTDTQYF

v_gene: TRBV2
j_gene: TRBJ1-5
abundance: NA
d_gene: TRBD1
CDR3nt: TGTGCCAGCAGTGAAGGGCTAGGGGGCGGCAATCAGCCCCAGCATTTT
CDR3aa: CASSEGLGGGNQPQHF

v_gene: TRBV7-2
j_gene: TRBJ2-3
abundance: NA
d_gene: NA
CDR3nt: TGTGCCAGCAGCCCTGGACTGCGCGCAGATACGCAGTATTTT
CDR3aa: CASSPGLRADTQYF

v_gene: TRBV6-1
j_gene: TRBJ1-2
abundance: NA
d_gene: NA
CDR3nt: TGTGCCAGCAGGGATCGGAGGGTTCACTATGGCTACACCTTC
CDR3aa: CASRDRRVHYGYTF

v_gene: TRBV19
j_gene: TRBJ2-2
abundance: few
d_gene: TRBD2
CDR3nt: TGTGCCAGTAGTACCATAGCGGGGGCGAACACCGGGGAGCTGTTTTTT
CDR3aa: CASSTIAGANTGELFF

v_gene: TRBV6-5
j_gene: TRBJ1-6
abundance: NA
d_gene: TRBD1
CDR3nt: TGTGCCAGCAGTTACAGGGGGCCTAGCAATTCACCCCTCCACTTT
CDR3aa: CASSYRGPSNSPLHF

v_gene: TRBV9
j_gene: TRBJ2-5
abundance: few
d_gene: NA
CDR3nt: TGTGCCAGCAGCGGGATTAGCGGAGAGACCCAGTACTTC
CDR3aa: CASSGISGETQYF